This TCR beta chain was documented in a study of T cell responses to AZD1222 COVID-19 vaccine. Generated by immunoSEQ multiplex PCR, the TCRdb table keeps only in-frame clones and is missing some. The sample shows 70,000 to 95,000 clones, roughly 90% of them seen only once. Findings and caveats of the study: Spike-specific TCR breadth and depth went up after people got two AZD1222 doses. Sampling captured repertoires only after the peak T cell response. Donors skewed white British and female; clonal diversity was possibly underestimated. Distributed over spike, vaccine-associated CD4 TCRs predominated at 160-218 and 743-854.

To note about this clone: The antigen is not known.

The V and J ends lost 2 bases and 4 bases respectively, with 8 bases between them. This CDR3 spans 14 amino acids. Germline CDR1 reads SGHTA; CDR2 reads FQGTGA. The source material was peripheral blood, sampled on day 0 of MenACWY control vaccination. The genes are TRBV7-3 and TRBJ2-2, with D uncertain. This sequence was found in an adult in good health. The CDR3 DNA reads as TGTGCCAGCAGCTTAGGACGCGCCACCGGGGAGCTGTTTTTT. It translates to CASSLGRATGELFF.